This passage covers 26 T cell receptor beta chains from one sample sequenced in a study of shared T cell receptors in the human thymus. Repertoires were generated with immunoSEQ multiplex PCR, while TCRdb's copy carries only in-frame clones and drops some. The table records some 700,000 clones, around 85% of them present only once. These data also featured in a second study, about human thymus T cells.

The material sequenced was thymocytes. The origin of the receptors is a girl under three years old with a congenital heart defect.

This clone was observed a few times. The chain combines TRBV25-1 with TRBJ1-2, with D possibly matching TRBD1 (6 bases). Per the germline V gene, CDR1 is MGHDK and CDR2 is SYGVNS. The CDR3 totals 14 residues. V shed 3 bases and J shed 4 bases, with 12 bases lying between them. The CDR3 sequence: CASSEQDRTYGYTF. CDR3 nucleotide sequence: TGTGCCAGCAGTGAGCAAGACAGGACCTATGGCTACACCTTC.

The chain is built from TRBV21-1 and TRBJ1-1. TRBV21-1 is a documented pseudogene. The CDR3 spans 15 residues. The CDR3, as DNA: TGTGCCAGCAGCAACGAGGAGGGCGTTTACACTGAAGCTTTCTTT. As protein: CASSNEEGVYTEAFF.

The CDR3: CASRSHQGGPREGSYNSPLHF. CDR3 DNA sequence: TGCGCCAGCAGGTCGCATCAGGGTGGCCCAAGGGAGGGCTCCTATAATTCACCCCTCCACTTT. The V gene is TRBV5-1, the J gene TRBJ1-6, with D maybe TRBD1 (5 bases). The CDR3 runs 21 residues. The germline V gene has CDR1 SGHRS and CDR2 YFSETQ. V lost 5 bases and J lost 0, with 27 bases in between.

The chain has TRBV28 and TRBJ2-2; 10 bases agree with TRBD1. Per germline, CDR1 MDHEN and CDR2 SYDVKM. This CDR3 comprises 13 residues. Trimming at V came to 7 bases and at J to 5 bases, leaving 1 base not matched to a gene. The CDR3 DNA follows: TGTGCCAGCACGGGACAGGGGACCGGGGAGCTGTTTTTT. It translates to CASTGQGTGELFF.

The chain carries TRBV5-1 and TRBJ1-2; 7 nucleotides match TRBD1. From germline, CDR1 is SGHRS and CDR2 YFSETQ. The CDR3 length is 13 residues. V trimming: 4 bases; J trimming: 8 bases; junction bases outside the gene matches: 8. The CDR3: CASSLTGSGGYTF. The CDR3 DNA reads TGCGCCAGCAGCCTGACAGGGTCAGGGGGCTACACCTTC.

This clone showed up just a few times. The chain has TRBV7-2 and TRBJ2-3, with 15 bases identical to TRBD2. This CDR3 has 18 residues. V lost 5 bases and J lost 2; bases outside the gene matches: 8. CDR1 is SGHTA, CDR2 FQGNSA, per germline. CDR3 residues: CASSPRTSGGAYTDTQYF. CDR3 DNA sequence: TGTGCCAGCAGCCCCAGGACTAGCGGGGGGGCTTACACAGATACGCAGTATTTT. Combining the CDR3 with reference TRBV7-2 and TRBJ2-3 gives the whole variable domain GAGVSQSPSNKVTEKGKDVELRCDPISGHTALYWYRQSLGQGLEFLIYFQGNSAPDKSGLPSDRFSAERTGGSVSTLTIQRTQQEDSAVYLCASSPRTSGGAYTDTQYFGPGTRLTVL.

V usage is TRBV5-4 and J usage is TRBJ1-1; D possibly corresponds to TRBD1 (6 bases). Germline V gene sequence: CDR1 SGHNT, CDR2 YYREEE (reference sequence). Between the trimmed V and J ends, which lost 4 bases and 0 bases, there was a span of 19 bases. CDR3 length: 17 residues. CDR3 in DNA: TGTGCCAGCAGCCCTATCCCGGACAGCGACATGAACACTGAAGCTTTCTTT. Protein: CASSPIPDSDMNTEAFF.

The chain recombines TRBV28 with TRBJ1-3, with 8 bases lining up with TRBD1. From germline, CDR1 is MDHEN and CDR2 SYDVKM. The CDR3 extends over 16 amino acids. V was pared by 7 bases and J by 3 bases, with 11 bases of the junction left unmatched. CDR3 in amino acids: CASTETGGLYGNTIYF. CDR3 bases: TGTGCCAGCACCGAAACAGGGGGGCTCTATGGAAACACCATATATTTT.

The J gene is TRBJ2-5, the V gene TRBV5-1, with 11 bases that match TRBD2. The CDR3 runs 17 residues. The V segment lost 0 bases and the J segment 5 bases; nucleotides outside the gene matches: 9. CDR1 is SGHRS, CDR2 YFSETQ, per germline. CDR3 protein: CASSLALSASGGETQYF. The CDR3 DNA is TGCGCCAGCAGCTTGGCCTTGAGTGCTAGCGGGGGGGAGACCCAGTACTTC.

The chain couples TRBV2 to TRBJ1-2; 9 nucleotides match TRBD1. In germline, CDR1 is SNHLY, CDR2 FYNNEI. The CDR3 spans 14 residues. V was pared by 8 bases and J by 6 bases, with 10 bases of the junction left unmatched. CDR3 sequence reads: CASPEGQGRHGYTF. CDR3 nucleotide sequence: TGTGCCAGCCCCGAAGGACAGGGGAGGCATGGCTACACCTTC.

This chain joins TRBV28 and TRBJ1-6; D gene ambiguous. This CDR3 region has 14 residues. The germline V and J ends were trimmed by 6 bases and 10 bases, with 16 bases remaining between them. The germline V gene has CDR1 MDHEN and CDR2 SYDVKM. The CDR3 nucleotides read TGTGCCAGCAGCGAGAATGGCTGGAGGTCACCCCTCCACTTT. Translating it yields CASSENGWRSPLHF.

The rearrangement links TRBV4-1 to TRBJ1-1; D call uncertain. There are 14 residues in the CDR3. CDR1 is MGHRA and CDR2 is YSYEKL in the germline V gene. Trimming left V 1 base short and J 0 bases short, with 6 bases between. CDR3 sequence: CASSQASVNTEAFF. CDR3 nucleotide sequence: TGCGCCAGCAGCCAAGCATCAGTGAACACTGAAGCTTTCTTT.

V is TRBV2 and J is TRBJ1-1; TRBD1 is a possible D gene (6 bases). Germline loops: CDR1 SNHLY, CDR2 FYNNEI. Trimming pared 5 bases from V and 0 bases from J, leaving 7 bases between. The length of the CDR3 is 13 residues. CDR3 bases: TGTGCCAGCAGTAACAGGGTGAACACTGAAGCTTTCTTT. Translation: CASSNRVNTEAFF.

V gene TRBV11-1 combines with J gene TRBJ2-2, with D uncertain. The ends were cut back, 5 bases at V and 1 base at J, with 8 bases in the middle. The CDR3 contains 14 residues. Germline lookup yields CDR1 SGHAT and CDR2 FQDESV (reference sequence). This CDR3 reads CASSHLVNTGELFF. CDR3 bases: TGTGCCAGCAGCCACTTAGTGAACACCGGGGAGCTGTTTTTT.

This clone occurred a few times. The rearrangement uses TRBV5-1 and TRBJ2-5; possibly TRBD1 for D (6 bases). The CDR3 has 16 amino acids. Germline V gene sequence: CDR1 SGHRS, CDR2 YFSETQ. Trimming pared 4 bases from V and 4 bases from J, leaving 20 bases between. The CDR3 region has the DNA TGCGCCAGCAGCATTGATACAGGGAGCGGTCGAGAGACCCAGTACTTC. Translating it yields CASSIDTGSGRETQYF.

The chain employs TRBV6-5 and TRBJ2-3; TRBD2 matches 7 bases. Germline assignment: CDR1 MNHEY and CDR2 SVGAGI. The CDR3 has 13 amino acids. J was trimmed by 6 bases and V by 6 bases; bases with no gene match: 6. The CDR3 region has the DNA TGTGCCAGCAGCCGACTAGCTGCGGATACGCAGTATTTT. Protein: CASSRLAADTQYF.

CDR3 amino acids: CASRIQGNNSPLHF. The CDR3 DNA reads TGTGCCAGCAGGATACAGGGAAATAATTCACCCCTCCACTTT. The chain has TRBV6-5 and TRBJ1-6, with a tentative D call TRBD1 (6 bases). The CDR3 runs 14 residues. The V end was cut by 6 bases, the J end by 5 bases, with 11 bases between. CDR1 is MNHEY, CDR2 SVGAGI, per germline.

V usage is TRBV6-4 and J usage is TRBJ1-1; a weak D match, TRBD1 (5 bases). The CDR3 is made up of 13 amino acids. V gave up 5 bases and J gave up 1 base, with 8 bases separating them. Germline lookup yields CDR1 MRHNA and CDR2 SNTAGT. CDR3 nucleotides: TGTGCCAGCAGTCTTGACAGGAACACTGAAGCTTTCTTT. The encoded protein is CASSLDRNTEAFF.

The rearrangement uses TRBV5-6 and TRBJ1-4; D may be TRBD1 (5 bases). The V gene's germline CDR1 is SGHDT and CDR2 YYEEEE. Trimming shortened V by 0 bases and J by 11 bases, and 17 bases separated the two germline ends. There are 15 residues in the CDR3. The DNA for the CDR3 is TGTGCCAGCAGCTTGGCAGGGATGAGGTCTGGGAAACTGTTTTTT. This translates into CASSLAGMRSGKLFF.

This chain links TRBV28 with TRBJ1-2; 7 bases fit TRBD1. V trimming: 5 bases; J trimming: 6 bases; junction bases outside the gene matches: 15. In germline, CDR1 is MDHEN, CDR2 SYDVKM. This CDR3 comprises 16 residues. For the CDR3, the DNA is TGTGCCAGCAGTCTTTACTTGACAGGGAAGAGCGATGGCTACACCTTC. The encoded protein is CASSLYLTGKSDGYTF.

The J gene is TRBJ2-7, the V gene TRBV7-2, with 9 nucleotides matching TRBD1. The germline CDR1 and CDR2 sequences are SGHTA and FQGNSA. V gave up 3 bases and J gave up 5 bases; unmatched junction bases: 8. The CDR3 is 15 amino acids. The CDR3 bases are TGTGCCAGCAGCTTGGGACAGGGCTTTACGGACGAGCAGTACTTC. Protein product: CASSLGQGFTDEQYF.

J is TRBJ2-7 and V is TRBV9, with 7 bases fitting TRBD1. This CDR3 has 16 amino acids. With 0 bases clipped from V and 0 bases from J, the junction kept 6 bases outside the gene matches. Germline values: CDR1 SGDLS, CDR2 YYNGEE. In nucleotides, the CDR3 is TGTGCCAGCAGCGTAGAAAGGGACAGCGACTCCTACGAGCAGTACTTC. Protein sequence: CASSVERDSDSYEQYF.

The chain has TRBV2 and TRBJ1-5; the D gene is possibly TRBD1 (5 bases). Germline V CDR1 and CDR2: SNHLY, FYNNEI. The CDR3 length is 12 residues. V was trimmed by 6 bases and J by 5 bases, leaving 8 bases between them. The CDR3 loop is CASRGRDQPQHF. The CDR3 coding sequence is TGTGCCAGCAGGGGCAGGGATCAGCCCCAGCATTTT.

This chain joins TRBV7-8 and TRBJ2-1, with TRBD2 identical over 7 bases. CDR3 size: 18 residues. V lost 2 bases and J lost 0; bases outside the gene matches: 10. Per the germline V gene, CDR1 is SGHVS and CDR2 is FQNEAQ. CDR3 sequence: CASSLQNQRLASYNEQFF. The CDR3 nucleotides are TGTGCCAGCAGCTTACAGAACCAGAGACTAGCCTCCTACAATGAGCAGTTCTTC.

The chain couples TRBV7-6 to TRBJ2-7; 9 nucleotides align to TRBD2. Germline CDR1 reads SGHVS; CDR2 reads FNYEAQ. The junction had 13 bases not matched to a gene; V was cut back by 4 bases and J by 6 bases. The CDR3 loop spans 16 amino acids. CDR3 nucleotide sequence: TGTGCCAGCAGCTCCCTTTCGCGGGGGGGCCGGGTCGAGCAGTACTTC. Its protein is CASSSLSRGGRVEQYF. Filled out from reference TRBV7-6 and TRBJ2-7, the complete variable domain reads GAGVSQSPRYKVTKRGQDVALRCDPISGHVSLYWYRQALGQGPEFLTYFNYEAQQDKSGLPNDRFSAERPEGSISTLTIQRTEQRDSAMYRCASSSLSRGGRVEQYFGPGTRLTVT.

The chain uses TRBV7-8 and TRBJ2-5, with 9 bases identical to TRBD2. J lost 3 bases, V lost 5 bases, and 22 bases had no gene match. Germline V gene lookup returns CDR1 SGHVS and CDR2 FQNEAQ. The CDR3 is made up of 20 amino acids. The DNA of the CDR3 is TGTGCCAGCAGCATGGGACACCGCGGGGGGGCCTTGAGAGAGAAAGAGACCCAGTACTTC. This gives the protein CASSMGHRGGALREKETQYF. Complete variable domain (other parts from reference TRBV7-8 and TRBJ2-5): GAGVSQSPRYKVAKRGQDVALRCDPISGHVSLFWYQQALGQGPEFLTYFQNEAQLDKSGLPSDRFFAERPEGSVSTLKIQRTQQEDSAVYLCASSMGHRGGALREKETQYFGPGTRLLVL.